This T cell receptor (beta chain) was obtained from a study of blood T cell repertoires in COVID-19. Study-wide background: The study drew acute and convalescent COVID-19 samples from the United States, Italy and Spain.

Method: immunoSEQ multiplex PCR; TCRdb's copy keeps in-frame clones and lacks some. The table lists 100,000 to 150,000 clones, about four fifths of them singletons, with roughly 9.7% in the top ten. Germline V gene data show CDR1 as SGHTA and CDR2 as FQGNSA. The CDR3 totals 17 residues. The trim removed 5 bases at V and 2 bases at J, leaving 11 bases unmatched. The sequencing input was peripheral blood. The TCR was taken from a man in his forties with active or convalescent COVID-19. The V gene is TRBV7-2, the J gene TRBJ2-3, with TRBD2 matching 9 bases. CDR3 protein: CASSRLAGITTTDTQYF. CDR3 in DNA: TGTGCCAGCAGCCGGCTAGCGGGGATTACTACCACAGATACGCAGTATTTT.